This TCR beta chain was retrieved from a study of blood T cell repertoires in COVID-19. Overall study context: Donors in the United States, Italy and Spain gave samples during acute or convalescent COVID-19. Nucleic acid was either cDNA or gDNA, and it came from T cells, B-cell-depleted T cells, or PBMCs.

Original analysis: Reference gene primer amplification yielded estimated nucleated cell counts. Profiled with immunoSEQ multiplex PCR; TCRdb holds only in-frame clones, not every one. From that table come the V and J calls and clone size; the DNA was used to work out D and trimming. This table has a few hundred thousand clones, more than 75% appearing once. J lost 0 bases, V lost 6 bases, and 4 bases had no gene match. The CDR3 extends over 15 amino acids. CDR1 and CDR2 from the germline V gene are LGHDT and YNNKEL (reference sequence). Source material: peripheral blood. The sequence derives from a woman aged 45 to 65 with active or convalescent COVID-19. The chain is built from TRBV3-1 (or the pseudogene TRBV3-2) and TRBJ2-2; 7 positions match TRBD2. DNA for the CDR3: TGTGCCAGCAGTCCTAGCGGAGCGAACACCGGGGAGCTGTTTTTT. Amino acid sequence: CASSPSGANTGELFF.